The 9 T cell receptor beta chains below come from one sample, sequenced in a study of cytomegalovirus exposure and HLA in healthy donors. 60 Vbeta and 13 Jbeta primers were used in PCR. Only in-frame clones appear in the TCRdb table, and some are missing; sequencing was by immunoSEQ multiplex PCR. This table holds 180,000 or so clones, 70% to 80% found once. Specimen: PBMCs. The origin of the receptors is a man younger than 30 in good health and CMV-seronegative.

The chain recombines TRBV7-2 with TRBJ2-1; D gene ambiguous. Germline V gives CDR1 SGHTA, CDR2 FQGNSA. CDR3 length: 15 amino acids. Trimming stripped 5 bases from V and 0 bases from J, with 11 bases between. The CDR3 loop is CASSLPFNSYNEQFF. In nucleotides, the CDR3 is TGTGCCAGCAGCCTCCCCTTTAACTCCTACAATGAGCAGTTCTTC.

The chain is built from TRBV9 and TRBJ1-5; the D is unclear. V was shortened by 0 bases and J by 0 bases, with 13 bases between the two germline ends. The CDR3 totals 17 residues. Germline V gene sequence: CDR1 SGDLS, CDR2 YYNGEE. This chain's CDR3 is CASSVDPRPGSNQPQHF. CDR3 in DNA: TGTGCCAGCAGCGTAGACCCGAGGCCGGGTAGCAATCAGCCCCAGCATTTT. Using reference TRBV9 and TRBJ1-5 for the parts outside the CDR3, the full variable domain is DSGVTQTPKHLITATGQRVTLRCSPRSGDLSVYWYQQSLDQGLQFLIQYYNGEERAKGNILERFSAQQFPDLHSELNLSSLELGDSALYFCASSVDPRPGSNQPQHFGDGTRLSIL.

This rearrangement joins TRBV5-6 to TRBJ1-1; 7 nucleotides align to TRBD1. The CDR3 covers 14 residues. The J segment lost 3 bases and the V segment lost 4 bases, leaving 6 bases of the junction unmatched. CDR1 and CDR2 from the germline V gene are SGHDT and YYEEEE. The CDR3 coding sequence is TGTGCCAGCAGCGCCCGACAGGGCTACACTGAAGCTTTCTTT. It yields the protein CASSARQGYTEAFF.

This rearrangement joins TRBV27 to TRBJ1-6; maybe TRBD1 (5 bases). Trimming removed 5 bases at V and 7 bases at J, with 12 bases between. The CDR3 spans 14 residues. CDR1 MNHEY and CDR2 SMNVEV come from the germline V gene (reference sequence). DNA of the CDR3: TGTGCCAGCAGTCTGGGGGAGGTGAATTCACCCCTCCACTTT. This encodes CASSLGEVNSPLHF.

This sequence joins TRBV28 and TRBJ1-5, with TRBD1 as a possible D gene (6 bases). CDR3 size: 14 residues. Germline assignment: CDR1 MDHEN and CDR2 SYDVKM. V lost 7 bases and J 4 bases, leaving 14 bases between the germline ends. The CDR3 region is CASITGLPNQPQHF. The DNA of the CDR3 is TGTGCCAGCATTACAGGGTTACCGAATCAGCCCCAGCATTTT.

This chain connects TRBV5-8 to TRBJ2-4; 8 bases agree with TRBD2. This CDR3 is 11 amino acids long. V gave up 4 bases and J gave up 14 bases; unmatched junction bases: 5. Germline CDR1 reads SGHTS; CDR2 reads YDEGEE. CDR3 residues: CASSPGLAEYF. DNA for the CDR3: TGTGCCAGCAGCCCCGGACTAGCCGAGTACTTC.

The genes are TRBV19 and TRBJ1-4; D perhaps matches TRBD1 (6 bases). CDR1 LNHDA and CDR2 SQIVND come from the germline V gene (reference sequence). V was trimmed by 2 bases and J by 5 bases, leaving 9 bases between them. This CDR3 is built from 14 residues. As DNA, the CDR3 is TGTGCCAGTAGTATAACCGGACAGAATGAAAAACTGTTTTTT. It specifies CASSITGQNEKLFF.

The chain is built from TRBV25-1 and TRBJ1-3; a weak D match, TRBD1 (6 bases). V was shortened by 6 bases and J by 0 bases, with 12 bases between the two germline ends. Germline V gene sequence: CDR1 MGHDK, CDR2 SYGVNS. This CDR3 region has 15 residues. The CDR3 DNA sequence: TGTGCCAGCAGCCTACAGGGCCTCTCTGGAAACACCATATATTTT. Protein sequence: CASSLQGLSGNTIYF. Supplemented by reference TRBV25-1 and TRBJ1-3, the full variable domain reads EADIYQTPRYLVIGTGKKITLECSQTMGHDKMYWYQQDPGMELHLIHYSYGVNSTEKGDLSSESTVSRIRTEHFPLTLESARPSHTSQYLCASSLQGLSGNTIYFGEGSWLTVV.

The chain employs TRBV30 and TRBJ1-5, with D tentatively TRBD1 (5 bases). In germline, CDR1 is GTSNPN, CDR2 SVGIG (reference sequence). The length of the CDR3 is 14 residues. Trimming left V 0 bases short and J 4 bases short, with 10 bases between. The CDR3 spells CAWSVRAGNQPQHF. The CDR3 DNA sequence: TGTGCCTGGAGTGTACGGGCAGGGAATCAGCCCCAGCATTTT.